A single sample gave rise to the 2 T cell receptor beta chains below, sequenced in a study of cytomegalovirus exposure and HLA in healthy donors (dated by TCRdb to 2015 to 2018). Libraries were built with the immunoSEQ multiplex PCR assay. For the multiplex PCR, a mixture combining 60 forward primers for TCR Vbeta segments and 13 reverse primers for TCR Jbeta segments was used. Not all clones reach the TCRdb copy of this immuneACCESS table, which keeps in-frame sequences only. Checked studies attribute under half of the gap to unresolved V genes and leave the rest unexplained. Recorded for this sample are about 98,000 clones; around 83% of them occurred a single time. Together, the top ten hold roughly 3.8% of the sample. The sample consisted of PBMCs. Receptors originate from a female donor in good health and CMV-seropositive.

The rearrangement uses TRBV5-6 and TRBJ2-5; D uncertain. Trimming cost V 3 bases and J 4 bases, with 16 bases left between them. Germline loops: CDR1 SGHDT, CDR2 YYEEEE. This CDR3 has 15 residues. CDR3 amino acids: CASSSYTGPRETQYF. The CDR3 DNA reads as TGTGCCAGCAGCTCCTACACTGGGCCTCGAGAGACCCAGTACTTC.

This clone has more than one count but fewer than ten. The CDR3 bases are TGTGCCAGCAGCCCCGGAGGGATCGGGAGGTCGAATGAGCAGTTCTTC. This gives the protein CASSPGGIGRSNEQFF. The chain combines TRBV7-9 with TRBJ2-1; TRBD2 matches 7 bases. In germline, CDR1 is SEHNR, CDR2 FQNEAQ (reference sequence). V lost 5 bases and J lost 7; bases outside the gene matches: 14. This CDR3 comprises 16 residues. The full variable domain, in which reference TRBV7-9 and TRBJ2-1 provide the parts outside the CDR3, is DTGVSQNPRHKITKRGQNVTFRCDPISEHNRLYWYRQTLGQGPEFLTYFQNEAQLEKSRLLSDRFSAERPKGSFSTLEIQRTEQGDSAMYLCASSPGGIGRSNEQFFGPGTRLTVL.